This T cell receptor beta chain was sequenced during a study of blood T cells in healthy people across ages. Study outcomes and limitations: With age, beta diversity per million T cells declined roughly linearly, significantly by 30 to 40.

It was with a sample-barcoded 5' primer and a J-beta primer mix that a second PCR of about 6 to 11 cycles was run. TCRdb re-called the 5' RACE reads with MiXCR, one entry per CDR3 protein. The table includes about 1.8 million distinct CDR3 sequences, roughly 52% detected once. The study drew donors from healthy Caucasian individuals in Russia aged 6 to 90. This clonotype was seen a handful of times. The antigen is undetermined. CDR3 length: 15 amino acids. Trimming at V came to 4 bases and at J to 2 bases, leaving 2 bases not matched to a gene. Germline assignment: CDR1 LNHNV and CDR2 YYDKDF (reference sequence).

This sequence joins TRBV15 and TRBJ2-6; TRBD1 aligns across 7 bases. The TCR sequence derives from a woman aged 40 to 50 in good health. What was sequenced was blood. The CDR3 spells CATSIGGAGANVLTF. The CDR3 DNA reads TGTGCCACCAGCATAGGGGGCGCTGGGGCCAACGTCCTGACTTTC. The entire variable domain, with the rest obtained from reference TRBV15 and TRBJ2-6, is as follows: DAMVIQNPRYQVTQFGKPVTLSCSQTLNHNVMYWYQQKSSQAPKLLFHYYDKDFNNEADTPDNFQSRRPNTSFCFLDIRSPGLGDTAMYLCATSIGGAGANVLTFGAGSRLTVL.